This TCR beta chain comes out of a study of blood T cell repertoires in COVID-19 (TCRdb year 2020). Study-wide context: Samples from collaborators originated in the United States, Italy and Spain and spanned both the acute and convalescent phases of COVID-19. Deeply sampled blood TCRbeta repertoires from subjects exposed to, actively infected with, or recovered from COVID-19 were included in the dataset. Where available, HLA class I and class II types were obtained from metadata supplied by the sample provider rather than from assay-based typing. The material from the prospective study consisted of cDNA or gDNA derived from T cells, B-cell-depleted T cells, or PBMCs. Sample metadata almost always included a de-identified subject ID, COVID-19 status, age in years and sex. The repertoires were made available in a free public database intended to serve as a resource for research on the immune response to SARS-CoV-2. The samples were drawn from two sources: the first 160 participants of the ongoing ImmuneRACE study, and 1,000 to 1,500 subjects contributed by 6 global collaborators.

On the study overall, not on this receptor specifically: The quantity of clinical and demographic metadata differed by source and by participant and was supplied without curation.

Concerning this clone itself: There is no known antigen for this receptor. No qualities accompany the bases; no much larger clone lies one base away.

TCRbeta CDR3 regions were amplified from genomic DNA by means of the immunoSEQ Assay, a bias-controlled multiplex PCR. On the authors' methods: The number of nucleated cells in each sample was estimated by amplification of reference gene primers within the assay. To quantify the absolute abundance of each unique TCRbeta CDR3 rearrangement, sequence reads were collapsed and filtered. For each sample, productive Simpson clonality was calculated by taking the square root of Simpson's diversity index across productive rearrangements. Here the immuneACCESS table is served through TCRdb, limited to in-frame sequences with V and J called. Missing clones are a known gap in these copies; in checked studies unresolved V genes cover under half, and the rest lacks a known reason. Clonal size and the V and J genes are those of that table, whereas D and trimming came from the DNA. Present in this sample are approximately 490,000 clones, about nine tenths of which were seen just once. The ten top clones hold under 0.85% of the sample.

Taken from cysteine to phenylalanine, the CDR3 has 15 residues. Only CDR3 DNA is held: 45 bases, read in frame from base 1. The germline V gene supplies CDR1 SGHAT and CDR2 FQNNGV. The junction shows trimming of 4 bases on V and 9 bases on J, and the gene matches do not reach 9 bases of it. Enrolling through a virtual design, the prospective study's participants ranged in age from roughly 18 to 95 years and lived across about two dozen United States geographic areas. Cohort assignment in the prospective study relied on participant-reported clinical history from a screening survey and a study questionnaire. Recovered participants in ImmuneRACE Cohort 3 were defined by two consecutive negative NP/OP PCR tests, clearance by a healthcare professional, or resolution of symptoms. Mobile phlebotomists in the prospective study collected whole blood, serum and a nasopharyngeal or oropharyngeal swab from every participant. Additional blood draws and questionnaires over an approximately 2-month period could optionally be provided by prospective study participants. Prospective study blood samples were shipped either frozen or at room temperature before DNA extraction.

The V and J genes are TRBV11-2 and TRBJ1-4; 9 bases in between match TRBD1. Sequenced sample: PBMCs or T cells enriched from blood (not recorded which). The receptor's source is a woman aged 18-35 years who had recovered from COVID-19. The encoded CDR3 is CASSSMRDRAKKLFF. The DNA sequence reads TGTGCCAGCAGCTCAATGCGGGACAGGGCTAAAAAACTGTTTTTT.